This T cell receptor (beta chain) is from a study of cytomegalovirus exposure and HLA in healthy donors. PCR was performed using 60 Vbeta and 13 Jbeta primers. Original analysis: Tens of millions of unique TCR beta chains, about 11 million of them shared, were counted by a later analysis. The data were produced by immunoSEQ multiplex PCR, yet TCRdb's version contains in-frame clones alone and is incomplete. That table supplies the V and J calls and clone size; D and trimming were determined from the DNA. The sample has about 86,000 clones; about 85% are singletons. The CDR3 has 13 amino acids. CDR1 is SQVTM, CDR2 ANQGSEA, per germline. The junction had 9 bases not matched to a gene; V was cut back by 6 bases and J by 8 bases. Study-wide results and limits: Segments of the TCR beta V type were, in most cases, productive about 87% or about 30% of the time in an earlier analysis. Among donors in an Asian-associated ancestry cluster, a later analysis reportedly found fewer N-insertions than the approximately 700-donor mean.

This clone was picked up a small number of times. Its target is unknown. The chain uses TRBV29-1 and TRBJ1-4, with 7 bases matching TRBD1. The clonotype originates from a woman aged 40 to 50 in good health and CMV-seropositive. Sequences were obtained from PBMCs. DNA of the CDR3: TGCAGCGTGGGAGACAGGGTCAACGAAAAACTGTTTTTT. It specifies CSVGDRVNEKLFF.